This paragraph covers one TCR beta chain sequence. Sequencing used immunoSEQ multiplex PCR; TCRdb keeps in-frame clones, though not all of them. In the table there are fewer than 40,000 clones, 75% to 95% of which are singletons. The data derive from a study of T cell changes during pregnancy in multiple sclerosis. The CDR3 runs to 15 residues. Trimming pared 5 bases from V and 5 bases from J, leaving 18 bases between. Germline V lookup: CDR1 MNHEY, CDR2 SMNVEV (reference sequence). This specimen was CD8+ T cells from peripheral blood mononuclear cells, taken after pregnancy. This receptor was identified in a female donor with multiple sclerosis, enrolled in a pregnancy study. The chain combines TRBV27 with TRBJ1-1, with D maybe TRBD1 (5 bases). The CDR3 DNA reads as TGTGCCAGCAGTCCCCGTTTAGGGGCGTGGACTGAAGCTTTCTTT. It encodes CASSPRLGAWTEAFF.